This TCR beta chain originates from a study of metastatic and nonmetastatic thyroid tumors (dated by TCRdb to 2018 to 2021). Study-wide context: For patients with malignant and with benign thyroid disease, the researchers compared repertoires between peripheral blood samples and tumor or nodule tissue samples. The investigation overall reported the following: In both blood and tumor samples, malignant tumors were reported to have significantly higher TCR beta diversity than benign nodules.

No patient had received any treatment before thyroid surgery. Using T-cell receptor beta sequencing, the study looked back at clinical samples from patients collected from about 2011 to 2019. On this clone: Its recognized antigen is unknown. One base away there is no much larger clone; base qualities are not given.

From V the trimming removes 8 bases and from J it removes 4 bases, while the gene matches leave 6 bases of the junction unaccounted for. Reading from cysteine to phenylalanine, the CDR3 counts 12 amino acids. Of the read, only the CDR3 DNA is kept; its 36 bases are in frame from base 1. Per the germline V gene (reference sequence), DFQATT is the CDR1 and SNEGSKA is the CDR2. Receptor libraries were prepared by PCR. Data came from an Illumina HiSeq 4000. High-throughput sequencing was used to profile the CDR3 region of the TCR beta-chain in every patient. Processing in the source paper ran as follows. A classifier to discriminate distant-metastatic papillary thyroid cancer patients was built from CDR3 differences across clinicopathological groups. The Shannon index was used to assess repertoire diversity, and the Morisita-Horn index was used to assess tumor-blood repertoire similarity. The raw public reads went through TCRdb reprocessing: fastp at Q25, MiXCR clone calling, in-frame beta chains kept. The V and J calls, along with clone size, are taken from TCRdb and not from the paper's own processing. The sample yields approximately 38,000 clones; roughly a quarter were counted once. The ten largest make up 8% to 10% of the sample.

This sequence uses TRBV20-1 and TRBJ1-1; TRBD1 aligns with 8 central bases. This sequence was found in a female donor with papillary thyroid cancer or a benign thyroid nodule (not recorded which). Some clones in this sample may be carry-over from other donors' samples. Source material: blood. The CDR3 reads CSTTTGATEAFF. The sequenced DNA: TGCAGTACTACGACAGGGGCCACTGAAGCTTTCTTT.